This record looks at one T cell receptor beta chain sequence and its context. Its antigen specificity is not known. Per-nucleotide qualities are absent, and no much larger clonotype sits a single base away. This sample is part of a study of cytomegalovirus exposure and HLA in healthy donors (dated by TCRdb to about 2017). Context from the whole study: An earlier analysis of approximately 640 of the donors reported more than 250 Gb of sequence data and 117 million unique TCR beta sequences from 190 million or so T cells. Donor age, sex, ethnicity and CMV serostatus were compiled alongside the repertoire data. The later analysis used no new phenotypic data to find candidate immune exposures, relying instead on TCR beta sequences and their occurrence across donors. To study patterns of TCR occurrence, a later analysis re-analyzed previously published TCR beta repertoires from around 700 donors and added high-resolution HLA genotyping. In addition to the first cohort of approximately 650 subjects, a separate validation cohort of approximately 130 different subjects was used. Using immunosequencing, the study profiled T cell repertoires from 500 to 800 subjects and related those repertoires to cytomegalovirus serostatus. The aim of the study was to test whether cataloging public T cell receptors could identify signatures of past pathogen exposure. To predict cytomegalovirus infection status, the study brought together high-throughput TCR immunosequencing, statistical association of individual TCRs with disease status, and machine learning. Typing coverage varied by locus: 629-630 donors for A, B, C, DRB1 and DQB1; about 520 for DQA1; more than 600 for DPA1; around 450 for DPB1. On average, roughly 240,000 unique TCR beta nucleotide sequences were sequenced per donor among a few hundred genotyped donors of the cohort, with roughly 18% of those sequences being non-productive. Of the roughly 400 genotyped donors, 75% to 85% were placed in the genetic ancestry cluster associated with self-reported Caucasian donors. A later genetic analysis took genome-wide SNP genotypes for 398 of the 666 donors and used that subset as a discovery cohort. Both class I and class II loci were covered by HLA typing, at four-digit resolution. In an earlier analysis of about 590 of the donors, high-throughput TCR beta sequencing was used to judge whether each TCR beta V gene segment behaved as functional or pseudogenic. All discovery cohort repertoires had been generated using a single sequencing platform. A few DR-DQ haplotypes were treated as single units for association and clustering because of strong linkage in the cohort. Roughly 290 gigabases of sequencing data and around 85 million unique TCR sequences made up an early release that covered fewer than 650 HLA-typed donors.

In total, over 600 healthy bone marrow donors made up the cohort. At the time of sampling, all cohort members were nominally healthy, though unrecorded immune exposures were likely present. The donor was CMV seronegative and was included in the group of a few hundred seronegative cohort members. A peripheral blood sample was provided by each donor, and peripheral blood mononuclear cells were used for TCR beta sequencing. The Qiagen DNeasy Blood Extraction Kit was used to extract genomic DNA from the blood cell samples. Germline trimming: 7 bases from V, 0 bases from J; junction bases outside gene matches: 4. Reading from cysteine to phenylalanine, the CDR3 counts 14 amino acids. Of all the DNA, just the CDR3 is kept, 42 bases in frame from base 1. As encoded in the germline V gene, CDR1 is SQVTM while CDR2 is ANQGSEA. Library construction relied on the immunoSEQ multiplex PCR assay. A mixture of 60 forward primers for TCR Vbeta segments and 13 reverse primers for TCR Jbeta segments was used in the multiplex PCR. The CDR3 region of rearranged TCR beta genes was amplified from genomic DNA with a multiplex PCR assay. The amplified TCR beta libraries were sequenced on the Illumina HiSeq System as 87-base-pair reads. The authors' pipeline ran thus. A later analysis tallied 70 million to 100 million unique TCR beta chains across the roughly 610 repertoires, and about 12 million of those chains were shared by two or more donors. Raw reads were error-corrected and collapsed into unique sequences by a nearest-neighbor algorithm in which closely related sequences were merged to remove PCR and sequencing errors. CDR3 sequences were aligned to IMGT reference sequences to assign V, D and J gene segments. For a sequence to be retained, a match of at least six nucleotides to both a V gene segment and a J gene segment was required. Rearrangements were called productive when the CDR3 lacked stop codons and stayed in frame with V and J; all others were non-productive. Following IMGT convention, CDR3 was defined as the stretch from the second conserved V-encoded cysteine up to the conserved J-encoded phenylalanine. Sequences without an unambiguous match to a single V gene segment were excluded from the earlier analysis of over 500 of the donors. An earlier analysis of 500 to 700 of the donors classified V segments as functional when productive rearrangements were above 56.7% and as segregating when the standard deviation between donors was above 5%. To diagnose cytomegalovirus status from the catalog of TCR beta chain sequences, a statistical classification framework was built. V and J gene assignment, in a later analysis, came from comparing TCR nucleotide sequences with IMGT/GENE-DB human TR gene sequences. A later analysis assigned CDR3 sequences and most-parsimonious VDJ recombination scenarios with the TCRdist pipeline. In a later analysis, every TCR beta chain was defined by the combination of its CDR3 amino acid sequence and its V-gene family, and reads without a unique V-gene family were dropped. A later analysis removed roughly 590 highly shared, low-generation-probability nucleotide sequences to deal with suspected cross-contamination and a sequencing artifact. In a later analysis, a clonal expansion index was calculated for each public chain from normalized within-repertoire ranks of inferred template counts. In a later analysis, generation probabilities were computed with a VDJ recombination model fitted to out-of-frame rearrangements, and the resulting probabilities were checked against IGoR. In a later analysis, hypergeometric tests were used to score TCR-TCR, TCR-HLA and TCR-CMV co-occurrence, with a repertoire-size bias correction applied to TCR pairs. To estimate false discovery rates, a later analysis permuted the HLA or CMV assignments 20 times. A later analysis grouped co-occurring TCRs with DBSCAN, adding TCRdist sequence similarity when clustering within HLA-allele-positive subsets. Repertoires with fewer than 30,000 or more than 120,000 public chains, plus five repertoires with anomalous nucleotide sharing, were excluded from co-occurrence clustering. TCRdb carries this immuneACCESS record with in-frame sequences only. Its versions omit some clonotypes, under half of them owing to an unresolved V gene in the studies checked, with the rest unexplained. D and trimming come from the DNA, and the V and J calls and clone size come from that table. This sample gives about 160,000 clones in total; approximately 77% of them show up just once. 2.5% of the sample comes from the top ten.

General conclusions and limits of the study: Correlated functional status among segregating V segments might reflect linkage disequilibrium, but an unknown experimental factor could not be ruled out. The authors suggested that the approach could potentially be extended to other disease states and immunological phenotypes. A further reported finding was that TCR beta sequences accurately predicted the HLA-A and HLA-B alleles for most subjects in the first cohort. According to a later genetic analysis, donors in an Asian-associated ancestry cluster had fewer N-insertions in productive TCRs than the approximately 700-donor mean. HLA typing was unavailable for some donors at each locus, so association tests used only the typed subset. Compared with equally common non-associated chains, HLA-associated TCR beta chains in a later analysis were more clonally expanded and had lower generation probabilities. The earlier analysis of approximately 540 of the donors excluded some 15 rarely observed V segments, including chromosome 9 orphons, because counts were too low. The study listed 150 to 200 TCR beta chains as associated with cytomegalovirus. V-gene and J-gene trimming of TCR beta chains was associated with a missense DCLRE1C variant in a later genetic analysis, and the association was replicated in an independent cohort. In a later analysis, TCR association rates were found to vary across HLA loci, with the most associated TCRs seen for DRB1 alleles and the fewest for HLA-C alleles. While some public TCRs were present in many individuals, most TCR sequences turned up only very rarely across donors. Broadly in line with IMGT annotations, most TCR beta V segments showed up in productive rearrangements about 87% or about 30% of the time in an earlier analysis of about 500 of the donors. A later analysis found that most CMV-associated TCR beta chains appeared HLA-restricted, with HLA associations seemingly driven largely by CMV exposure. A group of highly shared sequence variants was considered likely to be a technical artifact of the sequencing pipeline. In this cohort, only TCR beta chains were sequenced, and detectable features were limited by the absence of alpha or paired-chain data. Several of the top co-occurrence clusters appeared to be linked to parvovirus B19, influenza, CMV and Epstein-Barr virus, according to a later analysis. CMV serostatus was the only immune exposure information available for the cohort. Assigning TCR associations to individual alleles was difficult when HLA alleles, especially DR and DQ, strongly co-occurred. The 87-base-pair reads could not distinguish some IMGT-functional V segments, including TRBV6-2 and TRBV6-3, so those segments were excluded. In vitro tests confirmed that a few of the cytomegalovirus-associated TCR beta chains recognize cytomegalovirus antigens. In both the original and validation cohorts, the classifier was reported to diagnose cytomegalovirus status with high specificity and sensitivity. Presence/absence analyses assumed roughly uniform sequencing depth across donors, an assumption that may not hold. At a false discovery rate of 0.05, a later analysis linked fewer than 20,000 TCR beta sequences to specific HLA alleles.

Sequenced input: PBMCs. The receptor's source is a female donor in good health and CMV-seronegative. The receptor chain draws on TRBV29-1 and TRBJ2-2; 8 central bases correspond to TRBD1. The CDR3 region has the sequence CSAGTGSNTGELFF. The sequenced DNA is TGCAGCGCCGGGACAGGCTCGAACACCGGGGAGCTGTTTTTT.